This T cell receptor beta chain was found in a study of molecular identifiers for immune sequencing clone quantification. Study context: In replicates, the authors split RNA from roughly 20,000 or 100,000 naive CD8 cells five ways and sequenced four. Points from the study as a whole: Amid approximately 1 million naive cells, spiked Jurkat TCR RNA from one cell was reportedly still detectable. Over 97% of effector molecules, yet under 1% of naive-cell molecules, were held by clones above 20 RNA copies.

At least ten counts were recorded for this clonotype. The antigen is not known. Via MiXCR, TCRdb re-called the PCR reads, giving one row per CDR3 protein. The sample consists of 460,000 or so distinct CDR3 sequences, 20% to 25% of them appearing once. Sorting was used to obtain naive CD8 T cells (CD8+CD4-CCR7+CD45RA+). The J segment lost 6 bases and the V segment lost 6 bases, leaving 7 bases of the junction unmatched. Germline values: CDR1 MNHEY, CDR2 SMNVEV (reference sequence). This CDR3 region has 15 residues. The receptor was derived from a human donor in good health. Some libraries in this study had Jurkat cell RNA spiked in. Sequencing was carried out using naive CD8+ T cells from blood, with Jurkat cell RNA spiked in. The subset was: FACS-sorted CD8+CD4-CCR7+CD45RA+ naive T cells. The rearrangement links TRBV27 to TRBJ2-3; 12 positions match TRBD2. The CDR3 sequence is CASSSGLAGPDTQYF. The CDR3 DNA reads TGTGCCAGCAGCTCAGGACTAGCGGGACCCGATACGCAGTATTTT.